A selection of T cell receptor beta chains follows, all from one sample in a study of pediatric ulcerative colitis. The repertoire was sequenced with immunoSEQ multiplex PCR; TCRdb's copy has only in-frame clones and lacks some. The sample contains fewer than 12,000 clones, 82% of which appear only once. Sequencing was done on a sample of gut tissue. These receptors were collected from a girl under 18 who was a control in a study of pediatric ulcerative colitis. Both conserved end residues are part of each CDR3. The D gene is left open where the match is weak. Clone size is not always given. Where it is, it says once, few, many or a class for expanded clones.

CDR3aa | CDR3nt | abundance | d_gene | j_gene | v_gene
CASSLLEGLGGHPMNSGNTIYF | TGTGCCAGCAGCTTATTAGAAGGGTTAGGGGGACATCCGATGAACTCTGGAAACACCATATATTTT | - | - | TRBJ1-3 | TRBV7-6
CASSLYNEQFF | TGTGCCAGCAGCCTATACAATGAGCAGTTCTTC | - | - | TRBJ2-1 | TRBV28
CSVEGAGEQFF | TGCAGCGTTGAGGGGGCGGGTGAGCAGTTCTTC | - | - | TRBJ2-1 | TRBV29-1
CASSRTGGSLSGANVLTF | TGTGCCAGCAGCCGAACGGGGGGCAGCCTCTCTGGGGCCAACGTCCTGACTTTC | - | - | TRBJ2-6 | TRBV7-2
CASRPLWTSENNEQFF | TGTGCCAGCAGACCCCTCTGGACTAGCGAAAACAATGAGCAGTTCTTC | - | TRBD2 | TRBJ2-1 | TRBV2
CASSSGFGDYEQYF | TGTGCCAGCAGCTCCGGGTTTGGGGACTACGAGCAGTACTTC | - | - | TRBJ2-7 | TRBV5-6
CSVGRGGNQPQHF | TGCAGCGTTGGAAGAGGGGGTAATCAGCCCCAGCATTTT | - | - | TRBJ1-5 | TRBV29-1
CASSSPVRGGSYNEQFF | TGTGCCAGCAGCTCCCCAGTGAGGGGAGGGTCATACAATGAGCAGTTCTTC | few | TRBD2 | TRBJ2-1 | TRBV7-2
CARSFGPSSGYEQYF | TGTGCCAGAAGCTTTGGACCGAGCTCTGGGTACGAGCAGTACTTC | - | - | TRBJ2-7 | TRBV5-3
CASRALAGSAYEQYF | TGTGCCAGCAGAGCACTAGCGGGATCGGCCTACGAGCAGTACTTC | once | TRBD2 | TRBJ2-7 | TRBV6-5
CASRKDRDSRNTEAFF | TGTGCCAGCAGAAAGGACAGGGACAGTAGGAACACTGAAGCTTTCTTT | - | TRBD1 | TRBJ1-1 | TRBV27
CASSSQGAGNTIYF | TGTGCCAGCAGCTCACAGGGGGCAGGAAACACCATATATTTT | - | TRBD1 | TRBJ1-3 | TRBV7-2
CASLGLAGNNEQFF | TGCGCCAGCCTAGGACTAGCGGGCAACAATGAGCAGTTCTTC | - | TRBD2 | TRBJ2-1 | TRBV5-1
CASSLGHQSYEQYF | TGCGCCAGCAGCTTGGGACACCAATCCTACGAGCAGTACTTC | - | - | TRBJ2-7 | TRBV5-1
CASSPGTSGISAYEQYF | TGTGCCAGCAGCCCCGGGACTAGCGGGATATCGGCCTACGAGCAGTACTTC | once | TRBD2 | TRBJ2-7 | TRBV7-2
CASSGRETQYF | TGCGCCAGCAGTGGACGAGAGACCCAGTACTTC | - | - | TRBJ2-5 | TRBV10-2
CASSKDRGDTQYF | TGTGCCAGCAGCAAGGACAGGGGGGATACGCAGTATTTT | - | TRBD1 | TRBJ2-3 | TRBV7-2
CASRSRGGSGSYEQYF | TGTGCCAGCAGGTCCCGGGGGGGCTCGGGCTCCTACGAGCAGTACTTC | - | TRBD2 | TRBJ2-7 | TRBV2
CASSSGPSGRGQWYEQYF | TGTGCCAGCAGCTCTGGCCCCTCGGGAAGGGGGCAATGGTACGAGCAGTACTTC | - | TRBD1 | TRBJ2-7 | TRBV11-2
CASSILGGDYEQYF | TGTGCCAGCTCAATACTAGGGGGGGACTACGAGCAGTACTTC | - | - | TRBJ2-7 | TRBV18
CASSFFQSYSPLHF | TGTGCCAGCAGCTTTTTTCAGAGCTATTCACCCCTCCACTTT | - | - | TRBJ1-6 | TRBV5-6
CASSYSRTGTYEQYF | TGTGCCAGCAGTTACTCGAGGACGGGGACCTACGAGCAGTACTTC | - | - | TRBJ2-7 | TRBV6-5
CASSLAGGDTQYF | TGTGCCAGCAGCTTAGCGGGTGGCGATACGCAGTATTTT | - | - | TRBJ2-3 | TRBV7-9
CASSLYGQGGSNQPQHF | TGTGCCAGTAGTTTATACGGACAGGGCGGAAGCAATCAGCCCCAGCATTTT | - | TRBD1 | TRBJ1-5 | TRBV19
CASSQEGSTDTQYF | TGCGCCAGCAGCCAAGAAGGTAGCACAGATACGCAGTATTTT | - | - | TRBJ2-3 | TRBV4-3
CASSDRESGELFF | TGTGCCAGCAGTGACAGGGAATCCGGGGAGCTGTTTTTT | - | - | TRBJ2-2 | TRBV6-4
CASSQDPGTGGEKLFF | TGCGCCAGCAGCCAAGATCCCGGGACAGGGGGAGAAAAACTGTTTTTT | once | TRBD1 | TRBJ1-4 | TRBV4-3
CASSQEPGSPRYEQYF | TGTGCCAGCAGCCAGGAACCGGGATCTCCTCGTTACGAGCAGTACTTC | - | - | TRBJ2-7 | TRBV5-4
CASGGAPPPDTQYF | TGTGCCAGCGGGGGGGCCCCGCCACCAGATACGCAGTATTTT | - | - | TRBJ2-3 | TRBV6-5
CASSQDRAGGRATQYF | TGCGCCAGCAGCCAAGATCGAGCGGGAGGGAGAGCTACGCAGTATTTT | - | TRBD2 | TRBJ2-3 | TRBV4-1
CAIRGTGENEQFF | TGTGCCATCAGAGGGACAGGGGAAAATGAGCAGTTCTTC | - | TRBD1 | TRBJ2-1 | TRBV10-3
CASSLAGLAGDEQYF | TGTGCCAGCAGCTTAGCCGGACTAGCGGGAGACGAGCAGTACTTC | - | TRBD2 | TRBJ2-7 | TRBV7-2
CASSLVVGRDSYEQYF | TGTGCCAGCAGCTTAGTTGTGGGACGGGACTCCTACGAGCAGTACTTC | - | - | TRBJ2-7 | TRBV7-9
CASSPPEGSYEQYF | TGTGCCAGCTCACCACCGGAGGGCTCCTACGAGCAGTACTTC | - | - | TRBJ2-7 | TRBV18
CASSHEGLAGPHGDTQYF | TGTGCCAGCAGCCACGAGGGACTAGCGGGACCCCATGGGGATACGCAGTATTTT | - | TRBD2 | TRBJ2-3 | TRBV4-2
CSVEWGQVYGYTF | TGCAGCGTTGAATGGGGACAGGTATATGGCTACACCTTC | medium-sized | TRBD1 | TRBJ1-2 | TRBV29-1
CASSVGQSSYNEQFF | TGTGCCAGCAGCGTGGGGCAGAGCTCCTACAATGAGCAGTTCTTC | - | - | TRBJ2-1 | TRBV9
CASSFGQGPNTGELFF | TGTGCCAGCAGCTTCGGACAGGGACCGAACACCGGGGAGCTGTTTTTT | - | TRBD1 | TRBJ2-2 | TRBV7-9
CAPGRWNEQFF | TGTGCCCCGGGGCGCTGGAATGAGCAGTTCTTC | - | - | TRBJ2-1 | TRBV2
CSAHSKNEQFF | TGCAGTGCTCATTCAAAGAATGAGCAGTTCTTC | - | - | TRBJ2-1 | TRBV20-1
CASSYGRGVGNTEAFF | TGTGCCAGCAGCTACGGACGGGGCGTTGGGAACACTGAAGCTTTCTTT | few | - | TRBJ1-1 | TRBV5-4
CACRTDSNQPQHF | TGTGCCTGCAGGACAGATAGCAATCAGCCCCAGCATTTT | - | - | TRBJ1-5 | TRBV30
CASNNADYEQYF | TGCGCCAGCAATAACGCCGACTACGAGCAGTACTTC | - | - | TRBJ2-7 | TRBV5-1
CATGGLAGNYEQYF | TGTGCCACCGGAGGACTAGCGGGAAACTACGAGCAGTACTTC | - | TRBD2 | TRBJ2-7 | TRBV10-3
CATVISGTYNEQFF | TGTGCCACCGTTATTAGCGGGACTTACAATGAGCAGTTCTTC | - | TRBD2 | TRBJ2-1 | TRBV7-2
CASSWSITGALNEKLFF | TGTGCCAGCAGCTGGAGTATTACAGGTGCTCTTAATGAAAAACTGTTTTTT | - | - | TRBJ1-4 | TRBV11-2
CASSYGPPSPGELFF | TGTGCCAGCAGTTACGGGCCCCCCTCCCCGGGGGAGCTGTTTTTT | - | - | TRBJ2-2 | TRBV6-5
CASSTTDFSNQPQHF | TGTGCCAGCAGTACGACAGATTTTAGCAATCAGCCCCAGCATTTT | - | - | TRBJ1-5 | TRBV6-6
CASSHRGQPQHF | TGTGCCAGCAGTCACAGGGGTCAGCCCCAGCATTTT | - | TRBD1 | TRBJ1-5 | TRBV6-5
CASSPTAGRRGNEQFF | TGTGCCAGCTCACCAACGGCCGGCCGACGGGGCAATGAGCAGTTCTTC | - | - | TRBJ2-1 | TRBV18
CASSRAGTGVYEQYF | TGTGCCAGCTCACGTGCCGGGACAGGGGTTTACGAGCAGTACTTC | - | TRBD1 | TRBJ2-7 | TRBV18
CASSWSGVRSGANVLTF | TGTGCCAGCAGTTGGTCAGGGGTTCGCTCTGGGGCCAACGTCCTGACTTTC | - | - | TRBJ2-6 | TRBV27